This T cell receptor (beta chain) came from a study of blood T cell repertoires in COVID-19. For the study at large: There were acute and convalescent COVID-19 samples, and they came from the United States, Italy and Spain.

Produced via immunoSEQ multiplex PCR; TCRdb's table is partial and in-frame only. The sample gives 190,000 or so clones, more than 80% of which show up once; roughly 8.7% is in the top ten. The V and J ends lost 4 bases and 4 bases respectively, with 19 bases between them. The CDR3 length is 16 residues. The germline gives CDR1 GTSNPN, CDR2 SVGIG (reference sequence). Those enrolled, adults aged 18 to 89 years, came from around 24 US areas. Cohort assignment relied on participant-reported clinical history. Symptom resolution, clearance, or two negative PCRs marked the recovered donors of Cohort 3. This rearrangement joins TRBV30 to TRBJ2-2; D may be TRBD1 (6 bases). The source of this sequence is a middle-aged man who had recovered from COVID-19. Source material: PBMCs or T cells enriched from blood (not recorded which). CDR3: CAWTLFHRVGTGELFF. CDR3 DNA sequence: TGTGCCTGGACTCTATTTCACAGGGTTGGCACCGGGGAGCTGTTTTTT.